These 14 T cell receptor beta chains share one sample of origin, sequenced in a study of chronic HIV infection and antiretroviral therapy. TCRdb re-called the 5' RACE reads through MiXCR, storing one row per CDR3 protein. The table records about 38,000 distinct CDR3 sequences, more than 8% of them present only once. Material: peripheral blood. These receptor sequences come from an adult who had HIV and had not received antiretroviral therapy, or was an uninfected healthy control (not recorded which).

This clonotype showed up many times. The genes are TRBV6-4 and TRBJ1-1, with no clear D. Germline V gene lookup returns CDR1 MRHNA and CDR2 SNTAGT. The V gene lost 5 bases and the J gene lost 3 bases, with 10 bases spanning the gap. The CDR3 runs 13 residues. The CDR3 coding sequence is TGTGCCAGCAGTCTAAAAATGGACACTGAAGCTTTCTTT. This encodes CASSLKMDTEAFF.

This clonotype was counted between two and nine times. V gene TRBV29-1 combines with J gene TRBJ2-7; D may be TRBD2 (5 bases). The CDR3 is 13 amino acids. Germline V gene lookup returns CDR1 SQVTM and CDR2 ANQGSEA. With 0 bases removed from V and 4 bases from J, the gap between germline ends came to 10 bases. CDR3 in DNA: TGCAGCGTTGAAGATGGGCAGCGGTACGAGCAGTACTTC. It specifies CSVEDGQRYEQYF.

This clonotype came up a few times. J is TRBJ2-5 and V is TRBV12-3 or TRBV12-4; D not certain. The CDR3 runs 13 residues. Trimming shortened V by 7 bases and J by 1 base, and 10 bases separated the two germline ends. The CDR3 here is CASTGTVQETQYF. The CDR3 DNA reads as TGTGCCAGCACCGGCACTGTCCAAGAGACCCAGTACTTC.

V is TRBV28 and J is TRBJ2-2; 8 bases agree with TRBD2. The CDR3 is made up of 14 amino acids. J gave up 7 bases and V 8 bases, and 9 bases lay outside the gene matches. The germline gives CDR1 MDHEN, CDR2 SYDVKM. The CDR3 coding sequence is TGTGCCAGCTCGGGACTAGAGGTCGGCGGGGAGCTGTTTTTT. The encoded protein is CASSGLEVGGELFF.

Many counts were recorded for this clonotype. CDR3 sequence: CAISQTEHNEQFF. The CDR3 DNA follows: TGTGCCATCAGCCAGACAGAGCACAATGAGCAGTTCTTC. The V call is TRBV10-3, the J call TRBJ2-1, with a tentative D call TRBD1 (5 bases). V lost 6 bases and J 5 bases, leaving 11 bases between the germline ends. The CDR3 sequence is 13 residues long. Looked up from germline, CDR1 is ENHRY and CDR2 is SYGVKD.

The gene calls are TRBV10-3 and TRBJ2-3; D may be TRBD2 (5 bases). Trimming stripped 4 bases from V and 4 bases from J, with 21 bases between. The germline V gene has CDR1 ENHRY and CDR2 SYGVKD. The CDR3 is 17 amino acids. The CDR3 spells CAISGRVGSESADTQYF. The CDR3 bases are TGTGCCATCAGTGGAAGGGTGGGTAGCGAGAGCGCAGATACGCAGTATTTT.

This clonotype turned up a few times. This CDR3 is CASSVGTGDYEQYF. CDR3 DNA sequence: TGTGCCAGCAGCGTGGGGACAGGGGACTACGAGCAGTACTTC. This chain links TRBV9 with TRBJ2-7; 10 nucleotides agree with TRBD1. The CDR3 spans 14 residues. J lost 3 bases, V lost 2 bases, and 2 bases had no gene match. CDR1 and CDR2 from the germline V gene are SGDLS and YYNGEE.

This clonotype was seen at least ten times. This chain links TRBV27 with TRBJ2-7; D possibly matches TRBD1 or TRBD2 (5 bases each). The V gene's germline CDR1 is MNHEY and CDR2 SMNVEV (reference sequence). Trimming cost V 6 bases and J 5 bases, with 17 bases left between them. The CDR3 extends over 14 amino acids. This CDR3 is CASSPPPGTHEQYF. The CDR3 DNA reads as TGTGCCAGCAGCCCCCCCCCGGGGACCCACGAGCAGTACTTC.

V gene TRBV28 combines with J gene TRBJ2-1; tentatively, D is TRBD1 (5 bases). CDR1 and CDR2 (germline): MDHEN, SYDVKM. Trimming cost V 2 bases and J 4 bases, with 12 bases left between them. This CDR3 has 15 residues. The CDR3 nucleotides are TGTGCCAGCAGTTTAGGGCAGGGAAGGTACAATGAGCAGTTCTTC. Amino acids: CASSLGQGRYNEQFF.

The chain uses TRBV5-1 and TRBJ2-5; TRBD2 aligns across 9 bases. Germline lookup yields CDR1 SGHRS and CDR2 YFSETQ. The V segment lost 0 bases and the J segment 5 bases; nucleotides outside the gene matches: 11. The CDR3 spans 17 residues. The CDR3 sequence is CASSLAGLAGAGETQYF. In DNA form, the CDR3 reads TGCGCCAGCAGCTTGGCGGGATTAGCGGGAGCGGGGGAGACCCAGTACTTC.

This clonotype came up many times. The CDR3 sequence is CASSQGRSNEQFF. Here the CDR3 DNA reads TGTGCCAGCAGCCAAGGGCGGTCCAATGAGCAGTTCTTC. V usage is TRBV3-1 and J usage is TRBJ2-1; D gene ambiguous. The CDR3 is made up of 13 amino acids. The germline V and J ends were trimmed by 1 base and 6 bases, with 7 bases remaining between them. Germline CDR1 reads LGHDT; CDR2 reads YNNKEL (reference sequence).

V is TRBV9 and J is TRBJ1-1; D not resolved. CDR3 length equals 16 residues. V was pared by 1 base and J by 0 bases, with 13 bases between. From germline, CDR1 is SGDLS and CDR2 YYNGEE. The CDR3, as DNA: TGTGCCAGCAGCGTATGGCCAGGACTCATGAACACTGAAGCTTTCTTT. This codes for CASSVWPGLMNTEAFF.

This clonotype was seen at least ten times. The V gene is TRBV28, the J gene TRBJ1-2, with D unclear. V was clipped by 11 bases and J by 2 bases, with 15 bases between them. The CDR3 is made up of 13 amino acids. Germline V CDR1 and CDR2: MDHEN, SYDVKM. The CDR3 coding sequence is TGTGCCTGCCGTTCAGCCCTCAACTATGGCTACACCTTC. Encoded protein: CACRSALNYGYTF.

This clonotype was found many times. V is TRBV7-2 and J is TRBJ1-4; D is perhaps TRBD1 (6 bases). The V gene's germline CDR1 is SGHTA and CDR2 FQGNSA. V was clipped by 5 bases and J by 5 bases, with 12 bases between them. The CDR3 extends over 14 amino acids. The CDR3 region is CASSDLGGNEKLFF. The CDR3 DNA reads as TGTGCCAGCAGCGATTTAGGGGGAAATGAAAAACTGTTTTTT.